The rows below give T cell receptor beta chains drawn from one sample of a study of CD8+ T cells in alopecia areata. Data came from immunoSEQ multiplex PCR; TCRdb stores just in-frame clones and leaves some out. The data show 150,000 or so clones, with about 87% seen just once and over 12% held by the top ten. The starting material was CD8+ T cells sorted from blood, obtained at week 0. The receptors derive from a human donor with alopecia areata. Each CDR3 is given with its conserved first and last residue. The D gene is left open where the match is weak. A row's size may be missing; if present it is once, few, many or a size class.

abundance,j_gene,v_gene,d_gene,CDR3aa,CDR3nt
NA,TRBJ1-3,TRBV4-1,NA,CASSQGIRGLTGNTIYF,TGCGCCAGCAGCCAGGGGATACGGGGATTGACTGGAAACACCATATATTTT
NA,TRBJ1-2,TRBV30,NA,CAWSVAQYYGYTF,TGTGCCTGGAGTGTTGCTCAGTACTATGGCTACACCTTC
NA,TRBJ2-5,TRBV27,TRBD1,CASSPGTALFQETQYF,TGTGCCAGCAGTCCCGGGACAGCGCTCTTCCAAGAGACCCAGTACTTC
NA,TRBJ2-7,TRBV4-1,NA,CASSQGTGLYYEQYF,TGTGCCAGCAGCCAAGGCACGGGACTCTACTACGAGCAGTACTTC
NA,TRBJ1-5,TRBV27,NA,CASGGHQPQHF,TGTGCCAGCGGAGGCCATCAGCCCCAGCATTTT
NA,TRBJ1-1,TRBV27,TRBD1,CASSLDRGQDTEAFF,TGTGCCAGCAGTTTAGACAGGGGGCAGGACACTGAAGCTTTCTTT
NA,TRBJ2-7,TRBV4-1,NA,CASSQVEAGPYEQYF,TGCGCCAGCAGCCAAGTGGAAGCAGGACCCTACGAGCAGTACTTC
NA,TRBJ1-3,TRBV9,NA,CASTHGGSGNTIYF,TGTGCCAGCACCCACGGGGGCTCTGGAAACACCATATATTTT
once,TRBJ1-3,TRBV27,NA,CATGPRQTNSGNTIYF,TGTGCCACCGGCCCCCGACAGACCAACTCTGGAAACACCATATATTTT
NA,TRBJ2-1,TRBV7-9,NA,CASSRPGTARDEQFF,TGTGCCAGCAGCCGACCGGGGACGGCAAGAGATGAGCAGTTCTTC
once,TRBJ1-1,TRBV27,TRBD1,CASGWTGAPNTEAFF,TGTGCCAGCGGGTGGACAGGGGCGCCGAACACTGAAGCTTTCTTT
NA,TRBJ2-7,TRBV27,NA,CASSLRGVRSEQYF,TGTGCCAGCAGTTTACGAGGTGTGCGGTCTGAGCAGTACTTC
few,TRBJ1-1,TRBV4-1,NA,CASSPHPGANTEAFF,TGCGCCAGCAGCCCACACCCGGGGGCCAACACTGAAGCTTTCTTT
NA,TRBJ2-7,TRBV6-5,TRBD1,CASSYDRDRGLYEQYF,TGTGCCAGCAGTTACGACCGGGACAGGGGTCTCTACGAGCAGTACTTC
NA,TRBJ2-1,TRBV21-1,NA,CASSTASGRYISYNEQFF,TGTGCCAGCAGCACTGCTAGCGGGAGGTATATCTCCTACAATGAGCAGTTCTTC
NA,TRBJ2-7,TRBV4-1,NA,CASSQEILGRGNYEQYF,TGCGCCAGCAGCCAAGAGATCCTAGGACGGGGGAACTACGAGCAGTACTTC
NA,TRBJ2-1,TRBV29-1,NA,CSVGTGSYNEQFF,TGCAGCGTTGGGACGGGGTCCTACAATGAGCAGTTCTTC
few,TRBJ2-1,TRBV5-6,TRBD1,CASSYVPGQGADEQFF,TGTGCCAGCAGCTACGTCCCGGGACAGGGGGCCGATGAGCAGTTCTTC
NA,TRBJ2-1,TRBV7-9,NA,CASSLVMGNRGFF,TGTGCCAGCAGCTTAGTAATGGGGAATCGGGGGTTCTTC
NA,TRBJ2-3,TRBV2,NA,CASKAGTSTDTQYF,TGTGCCAGCAAGGCGGGAACTAGCACAGATACGCAGTATTTT
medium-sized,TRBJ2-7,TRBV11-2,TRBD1,CASSLGQGPYEQYF,TGTGCCAGCAGCTTGGGACAGGGCCCCTACGAGCAGTACTTC
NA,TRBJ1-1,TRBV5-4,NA,CASSSPGYTEAFF,TGTGCCAGCAGCTCCCCGGGGTACACTGAAGCTTTCTTT
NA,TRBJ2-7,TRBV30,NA,CAWKRVGSYEQYF,TGTGCCTGGAAGCGGGTCGGCTCCTACGAGCAGTACTTC
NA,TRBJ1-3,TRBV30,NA,CARGFGDTIYF,TGTGCCCGAGGGTTTGGGGACACCATATATTTT